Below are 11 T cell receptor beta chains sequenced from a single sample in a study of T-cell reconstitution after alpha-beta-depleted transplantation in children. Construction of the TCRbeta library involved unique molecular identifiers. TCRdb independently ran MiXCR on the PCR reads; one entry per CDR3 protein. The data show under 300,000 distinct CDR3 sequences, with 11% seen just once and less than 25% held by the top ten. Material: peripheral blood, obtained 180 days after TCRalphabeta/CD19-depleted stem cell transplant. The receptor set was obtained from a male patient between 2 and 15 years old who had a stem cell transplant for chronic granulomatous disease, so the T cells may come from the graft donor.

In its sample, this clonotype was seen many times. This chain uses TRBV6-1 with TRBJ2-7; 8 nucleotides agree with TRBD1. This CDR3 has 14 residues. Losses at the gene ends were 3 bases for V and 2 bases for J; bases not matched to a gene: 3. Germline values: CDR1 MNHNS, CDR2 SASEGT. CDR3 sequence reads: CASSEWTGPYEQYF. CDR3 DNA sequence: TGTGCCAGCAGTGAGTGGACAGGGCCCTACGAGCAGTACTTC.

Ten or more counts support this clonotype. CDR3 sequence reads: CASSWTSEQFF. The CDR3 DNA follows: TGTGCCAGCAGCTGGACTAGCGAGCAGTTCTTC. The rearrangement uses TRBV7-9 and TRBJ2-1; 8 positions match TRBD2. V lost 4 bases to trimming and J lost 10 bases; unmatched junction nucleotides: 0. Germline V lookup: CDR1 SEHNR, CDR2 FQNEAQ (reference sequence). The length of the CDR3 is 11 residues.

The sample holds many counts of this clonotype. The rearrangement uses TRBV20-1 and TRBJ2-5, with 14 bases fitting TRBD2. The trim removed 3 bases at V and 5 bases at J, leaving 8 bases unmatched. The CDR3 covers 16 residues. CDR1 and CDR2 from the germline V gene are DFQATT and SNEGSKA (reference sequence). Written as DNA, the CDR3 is TGCAGTGCTAGGGGACTAGCGGGGGCCCCCGGGGAGACCCAGTACTTC. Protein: CSARGLAGAPGETQYF.

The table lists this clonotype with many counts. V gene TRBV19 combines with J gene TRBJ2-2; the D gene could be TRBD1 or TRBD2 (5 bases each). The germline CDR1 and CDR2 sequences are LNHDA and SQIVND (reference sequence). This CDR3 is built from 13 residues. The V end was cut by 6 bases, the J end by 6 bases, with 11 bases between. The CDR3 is CASRIGASGELFF. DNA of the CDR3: TGTGCCAGTAGGATCGGGGCTTCCGGGGAGCTGTTTTTT.

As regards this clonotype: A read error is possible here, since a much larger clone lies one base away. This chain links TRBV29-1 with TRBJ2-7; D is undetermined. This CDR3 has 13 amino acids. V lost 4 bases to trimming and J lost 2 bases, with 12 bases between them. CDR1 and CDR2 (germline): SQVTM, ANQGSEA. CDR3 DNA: TGCAGCGTTGTGATTTCAAGGCCCTACGAGCAGTACTTC. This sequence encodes CSVVISRPYEQYF.

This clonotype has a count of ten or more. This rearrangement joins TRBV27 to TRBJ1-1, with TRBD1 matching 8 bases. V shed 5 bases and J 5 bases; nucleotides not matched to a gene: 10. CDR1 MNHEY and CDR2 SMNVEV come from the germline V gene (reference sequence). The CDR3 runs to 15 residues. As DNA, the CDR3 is TGTGCCAGCAGTCGCACCAGGGGGCCTAGGACTGAAGCTTTCTTT. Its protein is CASSRTRGPRTEAFF.

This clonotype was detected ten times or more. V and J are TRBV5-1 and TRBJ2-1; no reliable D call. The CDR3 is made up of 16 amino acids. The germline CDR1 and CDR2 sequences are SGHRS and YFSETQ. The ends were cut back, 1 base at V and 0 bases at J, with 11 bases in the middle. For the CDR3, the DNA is TGCGCCAGCAGCTTGAGCCCGTCGACCTCCTACAATGAGCAGTTCTTC. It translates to CASSLSPSTSYNEQFF.

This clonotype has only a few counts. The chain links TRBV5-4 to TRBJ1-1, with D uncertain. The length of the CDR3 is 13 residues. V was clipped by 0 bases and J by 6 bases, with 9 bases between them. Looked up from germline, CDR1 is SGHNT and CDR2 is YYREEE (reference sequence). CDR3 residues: CASSLGGFSEAFF. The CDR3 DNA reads TGTGCCAGCAGCTTGGGAGGGTTTTCTGAAGCTTTCTTT.

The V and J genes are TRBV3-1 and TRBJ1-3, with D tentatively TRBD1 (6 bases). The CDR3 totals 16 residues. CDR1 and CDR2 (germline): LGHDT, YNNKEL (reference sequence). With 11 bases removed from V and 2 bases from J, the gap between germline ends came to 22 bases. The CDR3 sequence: CACTPGHPLTGNTIYF. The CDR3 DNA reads TGTGCCTGCACCCCGGGACACCCCCTGACTGGAAACACCATATATTTT.

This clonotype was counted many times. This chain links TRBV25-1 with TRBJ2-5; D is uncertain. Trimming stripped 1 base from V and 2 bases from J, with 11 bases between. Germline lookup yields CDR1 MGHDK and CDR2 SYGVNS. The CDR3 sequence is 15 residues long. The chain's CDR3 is CASSEFGPAQETQYF. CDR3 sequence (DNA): TGTGCCAGCAGTGAATTTGGTCCAGCTCAAGAGACCCAGTACTTC.

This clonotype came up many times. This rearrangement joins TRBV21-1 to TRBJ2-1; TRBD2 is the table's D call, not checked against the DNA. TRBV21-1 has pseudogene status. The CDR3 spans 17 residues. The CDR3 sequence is CASSKGDSLAGYNEQFF. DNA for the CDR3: TGTGCCAGCAGCAAAGGTGATAGCCTCGCGGGATACAATGAGCAGTTCTTC.